These 9 T cell receptor beta chains originate from one sample sequenced in a study of T-cell reconstitution after alpha-beta-depleted transplantation in children. Using unique molecular identifiers, the investigators prepared the TCRbeta library. TCRdb reprocessed the PCR reads via MiXCR and lists one record per CDR3 protein. The sample holds about 280,000 distinct CDR3 sequences, roughly 10% seen once. Sequencing was performed on peripheral blood, taken 180 days after TCRalphabeta/CD19-depleted stem cell transplant. The receptors here all came from a male patient between 2 and 9 years old who had a stem cell transplant for chronic granulomatous disease, so the T cells may come from the graft donor.

This clonotype was counted at least ten times. The chain carries TRBV19 and TRBJ2-7; D is undetermined. The CDR3 loop spans 15 amino acids. Per germline, CDR1 LNHDA and CDR2 SQIVND (reference sequence). V lost 3 bases to trimming and J lost 1 base, with 13 bases between them. The CDR3 loop reads CASSISSPRSYEQYF. Here the CDR3 DNA reads TGTGCCAGTAGTATTTCCTCCCCGAGGTCCTACGAGCAGTACTTC.

Judged by abundance, this clonotype is medium-sized. The chain links TRBV28 to TRBJ1-2; D ambiguous. The CDR3 length is 13 residues. V gave up 3 bases and J gave up 2 bases, with 7 bases separating them. Germline lookup yields CDR1 MDHEN and CDR2 SYDVKM. In DNA, the CDR3 is TGTGCCAGCAGTTTTGCCCAGAACTATGGCTACACCTTC. It encodes CASSFAQNYGYTF.

This clonotype has a count of ten or more. The CDR3 DNA is TGCAGTGCCAGGGGGGGGGCTGGGGAGACCCAGTACTTC. Encoded protein: CSARGGAGETQYF. The chain links TRBV20-1 to TRBJ2-5; either TRBD1 or TRBD2 may fit D (7 bases each). The CDR3 has 13 amino acids. CDR1 is DFQATT, CDR2 SNEGSKA, per germline (reference sequence). Trimming removed 6 bases from V and 5 bases from J, with 16 bases in between.

As to this clonotype: Given a much more abundant clone one base away, this may be a read error. The chain links TRBV27 to TRBJ2-7; 10 bases map to TRBD1. The CDR3 is 15 residues long. Germline V gene data show CDR1 as MNHEY and CDR2 as SMNVEV (reference sequence). CDR3 residues: CASSLRDRGSYEQNF. CDR3 DNA: TGTGCCAGCAGTCTCCGGGACAGGGGTTCCTACGAGCAGAACTTC.

This clonotype was seen ten or more times. The J gene is TRBJ1-1, the V gene TRBV29-1; tentatively, D is TRBD1 (6 bases). V was cut by 0 bases and J by 2 bases, with 13 bases left in between. The V gene's germline CDR1 is SQVTM and CDR2 ANQGSEA. The CDR3 covers 15 residues. CDR3 region: CSVEDRGGGNTEAFF. The CDR3 DNA follows: TGCAGCGTTGAAGATCGGGGAGGGGGTAACACTGAAGCTTTCTTT.

Many counts were recorded for this clonotype. This chain uses TRBV5-1 with TRBJ2-3; D is uncertain. Trimming took 0 bases from V and 2 from J, leaving 10 bases between them. CDR1 and CDR2 (germline): SGHRS, YFSETQ. CDR3 length equals 15 residues. The CDR3 here is CASSLENSHTDTQYF. The CDR3 DNA is TGCGCCAGCAGCTTGGAAAACAGCCACACAGATACGCAGTATTTT.

This clonotype was picked up many times. This chain joins TRBV6-1 and TRBJ2-1; D might be TRBD1 (6 bases). CDR1 and CDR2 from the germline V gene are MNHNS and SASEGT. CDR3 length: 15 amino acids. V lost 7 bases and J lost 3, with 16 bases in between. DNA for the CDR3: TGTGCCAGCAAAACCGGGACAACAAGCTACAATGAGCAGTTCTTC. Its translation: CASKTGTTSYNEQFF.

This clonotype has only a few counts. The gene calls are TRBV12-3 or TRBV12-4 and TRBJ1-3; D possibly corresponds to TRBD1 (6 bases). The CDR3 has 15 amino acids. Trimming took off 0 bases at V and 11 bases at J, with 17 bases between the two ends. The chain's CDR3 is CASSLADRDTGPIYF. The CDR3 nucleotides read TGTGCCAGCAGTTTAGCCGACCGGGACACCGGCCCCATATATTTT.

This rearrangement joins TRBV11-2 to TRBJ2-5, with TRBD1 identical over 9 bases. CDR1 is SGHAT and CDR2 is FQNNGV in the germline V gene. CDR3 length: 22 amino acids. Losses at the gene ends were 0 bases for V and 5 bases for J; bases not matched to a gene: 25. The DNA of the CDR3 is TGTGCCAGCAGCTTAGAGGGACAGGGAGGCATTTTGACGGGAGGTTTCGTTGAGACCCAGTACTTC. Its protein is CASSLEGQGGILTGGFVETQYF.